Shown below are 32 T cell receptor beta chains from a single sample sequenced in a study of T cells in tumors and immune-related adverse events. Produced via immunoSEQ multiplex PCR; TCRdb's table is partial and in-frame only. Of approximately 11,000 clones in the sample, 80% to 95% were seen once. Sequencing was performed on lymph node tissue, taken from a patient treated with anti-PD-1 therapy. These receptors were obtained from a female donor with metastatic renal cell carcinoma.

This chain joins TRBV10-3 and TRBJ2-3, with 9 bases that match TRBD2. CDR3 length equals 15 residues. V lost 3 bases to trimming and J lost 3 bases; unmatched junction nucleotides: 4. Germline lookup yields CDR1 ENHRY and CDR2 SYGVKD. The CDR3: CAISEGLAGTDTQYF. The CDR3 region has the DNA TGTGCCATCAGTGAAGGGCTAGCGGGGACAGATACGCAGTATTTT.

The chain uses TRBV27 and TRBJ1-2; 7 bases map to TRBD1. The CDR3 spans 16 residues. V shed 5 bases, J shed 3 bases, and the junction held 12 bases outside the gene matches. CDR1 is MNHEY, CDR2 SMNVEV, per germline (reference sequence). CDR3 DNA sequence: TGTGCCAGCAGTATTAACCGGGACAGAATGGACTATGGCTACACCTTC. The encoded protein is CASSINRDRMDYGYTF.

The chain uses TRBV29-1 and TRBJ2-7, with D possibly TRBD2 on 5 matching bases. Germline V gives CDR1 SQVTM, CDR2 ANQGSEA. Trimming cost V 4 bases and J 0 bases, with 13 bases left between them. CDR3 length: 14 residues. The DNA for the CDR3 is TGCAGCGTTGTGAGTCGGGGAAGCTCCTACGAGCAGTACTTC. Its protein product is CSVVSRGSSYEQYF.

The genes are TRBV19 and TRBJ1-2, with D perhaps matching TRBD1 (5 bases). The germline V gene has CDR1 LNHDA and CDR2 SQIVND (reference sequence). The ends were cut back, 2 bases at V and 2 bases at J, with 15 bases in the middle. This CDR3 spans 16 amino acids. The CDR3 nucleotides read TGTGCCAGTAGTATATTGGACACAACCGAAAACTATGGCTACACCTTC. Its translation is CASSILDTTENYGYTF.

This clone was recorded once. The J gene is TRBJ1-3, the V gene TRBV2; D gene uncertain. V was clipped by 1 base and J by 0 bases, with 7 bases between them. The germline gives CDR1 SNHLY, CDR2 FYNNEI. CDR3 length equals 15 residues. CDR3 sequence: CASSEVQFSGNTIYF. In DNA, the CDR3 is TGTGCCAGCAGTGAAGTCCAGTTCTCTGGAAACACCATATATTTT.

The chain joins TRBV7-2 to TRBJ2-5, with D possibly TRBD2 on 5 matching bases. Germline-derived CDR1 and CDR2 are SGHTA and FQGNSA. The CDR3 runs to 12 residues. V lost 11 bases to trimming and J lost 4 bases, with 14 bases between them. CDR3 sequence: CAALGFGETQYF. DNA of the CDR3: TGTGCCGCACTAGGGTTCGGAGAGACCCAGTACTTC. Full variable domain (rest looked up from reference TRBV7-2 and TRBJ2-5): GAGVSQSPSNKVTEKGKDVELRCDPISGHTALYWYRQSLGQGLEFLIYFQGNSAPDKSGLPSDRFSAERTGGSVSTLTIQRTQQEDSAVYLCAALGFGETQYFGPGTRLLVL.

V and J are TRBV11-2 and TRBJ2-7; 7 nucleotides match TRBD1. The trim removed 6 bases at V and 4 bases at J, leaving 9 bases unmatched. Germline CDR1 reads SGHAT; CDR2 reads FQNNGV. The CDR3 runs to 14 residues. Here the CDR3 reads CASSARQGTYEQYF. For the CDR3, the DNA is TGTGCCAGCAGTGCAAGACAGGGAACTTACGAGCAGTACTTC.

J is TRBJ2-1 and V is TRBV5-4, with D perhaps TRBD2 (6 bases). Germline CDR1 and CDR2: SGHNT and YYREEE (reference sequence). The CDR3 extends over 16 amino acids. V was shortened by 3 bases and J by 4 bases, with 17 bases between the two germline ends. CDR3 in DNA: TGTGCCAGCAGCTCGGCCGGGGGAATGAGTTACAATGAGCAGTTCTTC. Encoded protein: CASSSAGGMSYNEQFF.

The rearrangement links TRBV6-6 to TRBJ1-5; D is unclear. This CDR3 has 15 amino acids. Germline loops: CDR1 MNHNY, CDR2 SVGAGI (reference sequence). The V end was cut by 0 bases, the J end by 6 bases, with 12 bases between. The CDR3 sequence is CASSYSSGSSQPQHF. The DNA for the CDR3 is TGTGCCAGCAGTTACTCGAGCGGGTCGTCTCAGCCCCAGCATTTT.

CDR3 sequence (DNA): TGTGCCAGCAGTCTTTCGGGACAGAAAGAGACCCAGTACTTC. The encoded protein is CASSLSGQKETQYF. The chain carries TRBV2 and TRBJ2-5; TRBD1 aligns across 7 bases. The germline gives CDR1 SNHLY, CDR2 FYNNEI. The CDR3 covers 14 residues. Germline trimming cut 5 bases from V and 3 bases from J; bases unmatched to any gene: 6. The full variable domain, its missing parts supplied by reference TRBV2 and TRBJ2-5, is EPEVTQTPSHQVTQMGQEVILRCVPISNHLYFYWYRQILGQKVEFLVSFYNNEISEKSEIFDDQFSVERPDGSNFTLKIRSTKLEDSAMYFCASSLSGQKETQYFGPGTRLLVL.

The chain recombines TRBV5-6 with TRBJ2-5, with 10 bases matching TRBD2. The DNA end favors TRBJ2-7, so the J call may be wrong. The V gene's germline CDR1 is SGHDT and CDR2 YYEEEE. The CDR3 consists of 16 residues. CDR3 bases: TGTGCCAGCAGCTCCCAACTAGCGGGACTGGACTACGAGCAGTACTTC. Translating it yields CASSSQLAGLDYEQYF.

The chain couples TRBV7-2 to TRBJ2-5; D might be TRBD2 (6 bases). The J call is doubtful: the DNA matches TRBJ2-7 better. Germline V gives CDR1 SGHTA, CDR2 FQGNSA. The CDR3 runs 14 residues. CDR3 loop: CASSLGLVPYEQYF. CDR3 bases: TGTGCCAGCAGCTTAGGACTAGTACCCTACGAGCAGTACTTC.

The chain couples TRBV6-1 to TRBJ2-1, with D uncertain. Germline V lookup: CDR1 MNHNS, CDR2 SASEGT. The ends were cut back, 0 bases at V and 11 bases at J, with 5 bases in the middle. The CDR3 totals 11 residues. The chain's CDR3 is CASSEAIQQFF. As DNA, the CDR3 is TGTGCCAGCAGTGAAGCGATTCAGCAGTTCTTC.

The chain couples TRBV28 to TRBJ2-7; 7 positions agree with TRBD2. The V and J ends lost 3 bases and 7 bases, in that order; junction bases with no gene match: 12. Germline V gene lookup returns CDR1 MDHEN and CDR2 SYDVKM. The length of the CDR3 is 15 residues. CDR3 residues: CASSFRLAELEEQYF. CDR3 bases: TGTGCCAGCAGTTTTCGGCTAGCGGAGCTGGAGGAGCAGTACTTC.

V usage is TRBV4-3 and J usage is TRBJ2-3, with 8 bases fitting TRBD2. The trim removed 3 bases at V and 4 bases at J, leaving 6 bases unmatched. In germline, CDR1 is LGHNA, CDR2 YSLEER. The CDR3 loop spans 15 amino acids. DNA for the CDR3: TGCGCCAGCAGCCATCGTGCGGGGGGACCAGATACGCAGTATTTT. Amino acid sequence: CASSHRAGGPDTQYF.

A note on this clone: It is unclear where the CDR3 begins or ends on the DNA, so no DNA is shown, and the CDR3 is as TCRdb lists it. The chain uses TRBV28 and TRBJ1-1. The V gene's germline CDR1 is MDHEN and CDR2 SYDVKM. Inclusive of both ends, the CDR3 amounts to 16 amino acids. The CDR3 loop is CASSTSGKGRNTEAFF.

V usage is TRBV5-4 and J usage is TRBJ1-2, with TRBD1 matching over 7 bases. Trimming cost V 4 bases and J 0 bases; bases outside gene matches: 6. The CDR3 loop spans 15 amino acids. The V gene's germline CDR1 is SGHNT and CDR2 YYREEE (reference sequence). The CDR3 DNA sequence: TGTGCCAGCAGCCCCGGGACAGCCACTAACTATGGCTACACCTTC. Translating it yields CASSPGTATNYGYTF. Supplemented by reference TRBV5-4 and TRBJ1-2, the full variable domain reads ETGVTQSPTHLIKTRGQQVTLRCSSQSGHNTVSWYQQALGQGPQFIFQYYREEENGRGNFPPRFSGLQFPNYSSELNVNALELDDSALYLCASSPGTATNYGYTFGSGTRLTVV.

This chain uses TRBV11-3 with TRBJ2-7; 8 nucleotides align to TRBD2. V gave up 8 bases and J gave up 3 bases; unmatched junction bases: 6. This CDR3 region has 13 residues. Germline values: CDR1 SGHNT, CDR2 YENEEA. Here the CDR3 DNA reads TGTGCCAGCCAGGGACTAGGTCTCTACGAGCAGTACTTC. Amino acid sequence: CASQGLGLYEQYF.

This chain joins TRBV14 and TRBJ1-1; perhaps TRBD1 as D (5 bases). Trimming took 4 bases from V and 5 from J, leaving 26 bases between them. Per the germline V gene, CDR1 is SGHDN and CDR2 is FVKESK. The CDR3 length is 18 residues. Written as DNA, the CDR3 is TGTGCCAGCAGCCCTATGGGGCAGGGAGTTCGGAGTGGTACTGAAGCTTTCTTT. Translating gives CASSPMGQGVRSGTEAFF.

This sequence joins TRBV5-6 and TRBJ1-2; no clear D gene. The CDR3 is made up of 16 amino acids. Germline loops: CDR1 SGHDT, CDR2 YYEEEE. V lost 3 bases to trimming and J lost 4 bases, with 19 bases between them. The CDR3, as DNA: TGTGCCAGCAGCTCCCCGACATTCACTGTTAGCTATGGCTACACCTTC. Its translation: CASSSPTFTVSYGYTF.

The chain employs TRBV27 and TRBJ1-2; 7 bases are a match to TRBD1. The germline V gene has CDR1 MNHEY and CDR2 SMNVEV (reference sequence). The V segment lost 5 bases and the J segment 8 bases; nucleotides outside the gene matches: 8. The length of the CDR3 is 13 residues. The CDR3 DNA is TGTGCCAGCAGTCCTGGACAGGAGCGAGGCTACACCTTC. Protein sequence: CASSPGQERGYTF.

This clone was observed a single time. The gene calls are TRBV5-5 and TRBJ1-6; TRBD1 matches 10 bases. CDR3 length: 15 amino acids. Per germline, CDR1 SGHKS and CDR2 YYEKEE (reference sequence). V was clipped by 2 bases and J by 11 bases; unmatched bases: 7. DNA for the CDR3: TGTGCCAGCAGCTTCCGGACAGGGGGGTTGACACCCCTCCACTTT. Translating it yields CASSFRTGGLTPLHF.

The CDR3 here is CASGTNLGRGELFF. The CDR3 DNA is TGTGCTAGTGGTACCAACCTCGGGAGAGGGGAGCTGTTTTTT. The chain is built from TRBV12-5 and TRBJ2-2; tentatively, D is TRBD2 (6 bases). The V gene lost 5 bases and the J gene lost 8 bases, with 15 bases spanning the gap. The CDR3 consists of 14 residues. Germline V gene data show CDR1 as LGHNT and CDR2 as FRNRAP.

The chain joins TRBV10-3 to TRBJ1-2, with D possibly TRBD1 on 6 matching bases. This CDR3 region has 15 residues. V was pared by 0 bases and J by 0 bases, with 8 bases between. Germline V gives CDR1 ENHRY, CDR2 SYGVKD. CDR3 in amino acids: CAISESRQANYGYTF. CDR3 sequence (DNA): TGTGCCATCAGTGAGTCGAGACAGGCTAACTATGGCTACACCTTC.

The chain uses TRBV28 and TRBJ1-2, with D perhaps matching TRBD1 (5 bases). The V gene lost 2 bases and the J gene lost 3 bases, with 7 bases spanning the gap. This CDR3 region has 13 residues. Germline assignment: CDR1 MDHEN and CDR2 SYDVKM. The CDR3 region has the DNA TGTGCCAGCAGTTTACCGGGGCACTATGGCTACACCTTC. Translating it yields CASSLPGHYGYTF.

This clone was seen just once. The genes are TRBV15 and TRBJ1-1; perhaps TRBD1 as D (6 bases). CDR1 LNHNV and CDR2 YYDKDF come from the germline V gene (reference sequence). The CDR3 is made up of 15 amino acids. Trimming shortened V by 0 bases and J by 5 bases, and 13 bases separated the two germline ends. CDR3 DNA: TGTGCCACCAGCAGAGACATAGCACAGGGTACTGAAGCTTTCTTT. Protein product: CATSRDIAQGTEAFF. Drawing the rest from reference TRBV15 and TRBJ1-1, the complete variable domain is DAMVIQNPRYQVTQFGKPVTLSCSQTLNHNVMYWYQQKSSQAPKLLFHYYDKDFNNEADTPDNFQSRRPNTSFCFLDIRSPGLGDTAMYLCATSRDIAQGTEAFFGQGTRLTVV.

The rearrangement joins TRBV5-1 to TRBJ2-2, with 8 bases fitting TRBD1. CDR1 is SGHRS and CDR2 is YFSETQ in the germline V gene. J lost 1 base, V lost 4 bases, and 6 bases had no gene match. The CDR3 spans 16 residues. The chain's CDR3 is CASSLPGTGNTGELFF. The DNA of the CDR3 is TGCGCCAGCAGCCTACCCGGGACAGGGAACACCGGGGAGCTGTTTTTT.

This sequence joins TRBV5-1 and TRBJ2-4; D is possibly TRBD1 or TRBD2 (5 bases each). This CDR3 is 16 amino acids long. V was clipped by 5 bases and J by 6 bases, with 21 bases between them. CDR1 is SGHRS and CDR2 is YFSETQ in the germline V gene. The CDR3 DNA follows: TGCGCCAGCAGACGTTATTATGGGGGAGAAATAAACATTCAGTACTTC. This gives the protein CASRRYYGGEINIQYF. Complete variable domain (other parts from reference TRBV5-1 and TRBJ2-4): KAGVTQTPRYLIKTRGQQVTLSCSPISGHRSVSWYQQTPGQGLQFLFEYFSETQRNKGNFPGRFSGRQFSNSRSEMNVSTLELGDSALYLCASRRYYGGEINIQYFGAGTRLSVL.

The chain is built from TRBV7-9 and TRBJ1-4, with 8 bases lining up with TRBD1. The CDR3 consists of 15 residues. In germline, CDR1 is SEHNR, CDR2 FQNEAQ (reference sequence). V lost 5 bases, J lost 2 bases, and 4 bases stayed unmatched. The DNA of the CDR3 is TGTGCCAGCAGCAAGGACAGGGCCACTAATGAAAAACTGTTTTTT. This sequence encodes CASSKDRATNEKLFF.

The genes are TRBV4-2 and TRBJ2-1; D gene unclear. This CDR3 has 13 amino acids. Per germline, CDR1 LGHNA and CDR2 YNFKEQ. V was cut by 3 bases and J by 3 bases, with 6 bases left in between. DNA of the CDR3: TGTGCCAGCAGCCAGAACGGCTACAATGAGCAGTTCTTC. It encodes CASSQNGYNEQFF.

Concerning this clone: This same CDR3 is encoded by further DNA sequences in the sample. V and J are TRBV7-9 and TRBJ2-5; 11 nucleotides agree with TRBD2. In germline, CDR1 is SEHNR, CDR2 FQNEAQ (reference sequence). Losses at the gene ends were 3 bases for V and 4 bases for J; bases not matched to a gene: 10. This CDR3 is 17 amino acids long. CDR3 coding DNA: TGTGCCAGCAGCTTTCTACGACTAGCGGGAATCGTAGAGACCCAGTACTTC. It is translated as CASSFLRLAGIVETQYF.

This clone was observed once. The chain is built from TRBV7-9 and TRBJ2-2, with TRBD2 as a possible D gene (5 bases). V shed 2 bases and J shed 5 bases, with 12 bases lying between them. Germline loops: CDR1 SEHNR, CDR2 FQNEAQ (reference sequence). This CDR3 comprises 15 residues. This chain's CDR3 is CASSLRSSGTGELFF. DNA of the CDR3: TGTGCCAGCAGCTTAAGATCCTCGGGGACCGGGGAGCTGTTTTTT.